This T cell receptor beta chain is from a study of technical replicates of blood from a handful of donors. V lost 4 bases, J lost 4 bases, and 8 bases lay in between. CDR3 size: 13 residues. Germline V gene lookup returns CDR1 LGHNA and CDR2 YSLEER. The protocol was immunoSEQ multiplex PCR, while the TCRdb copy is restricted to in-frame clones and leaves out a portion. The table lists about 76,000 clones, roughly 85% of them singletons. The receptor comes from a human donor in good health. Some clones in this sample may be carry-over from other donors' samples. Sequencing input: PBMCs. The J gene is TRBJ2-1, the V gene TRBV4-3, with D perhaps TRBD2 (5 bases). The CDR3 spells CASSRRLYNEQFF. As DNA, the CDR3 is TGCGCCAGCAGCCGCCGACTATACAATGAGCAGTTCTTC.